The present T cell receptor (beta chain) was sequenced within a study of cytomegalovirus exposure and HLA in healthy donors. The primer mix had 60 Vbeta and 13 Jbeta primers. Clones were read by immunoSEQ multiplex PCR, and TCRdb kept only the in-frame ones, dropping some. This sample has 90,000 to 100,000 clones, with roughly 80% found just once. V lost 5 bases and J lost 5, with 6 bases in between. This CDR3 has 11 amino acids. CDR1 and CDR2 from the germline V gene are PRHDT and FYEKMQ (reference sequence). This receptor was taken from a female donor in good health and CMV-seronegative. The J gene is TRBJ2-5, the V gene TRBV13; D not resolved. Sequencing was done on a sample of PBMCs. The CDR3 nucleotides read TGTGCCAGCAGCACTTCGGAGACCCAGTACTTC. Its translation: CASSTSETQYF.